These T cell receptor beta chains were read from a single sample in a study of blood T cell repertoires in COVID-19. Assay: immunoSEQ multiplex PCR; the TCRdb copy retains only in-frame clones and omits some. The data hold fewer than 350,000 clones, with about 89% observed a single time. Specimen: peripheral blood. The receptors originated from a man aged 35 to 55 with acute or convalescent COVID-19. Each CDR3 is given without its conserved first and last residue. D genes are given only for firm matches.

d_call j_call v_call cdr3_aa
. TRBJ1-1 TRBV7-9 ASSLPSNTEAF
TRBD2 TRBJ2-3 TRBV9 ASSVVQRTSGTDTQY
. TRBJ2-2 TRBV9 ASSPGRGNGELF
TRBD1 TRBJ1-2 TRBV30 AWEGTGRRGYT
. TRBJ1-1 TRBV19 ASSTLGGQTEAF
. TRBJ1-1 TRBV11-2 ASSLASEAF
. TRBJ2-5 TRBV9 ASSVDAAGQLTGETQY
. TRBJ1-2 TRBV12-3/TRBV12-4 ASSFGQNRPPH
TRBD1 TRBJ1-2 TRBV29-1 SVEPGQNYGYT
. TRBJ1-1 TRBV4-1 ASSLLGGDLDETEAF
TRBD2 TRBJ2-3 TRBV4-1 ASSQEDSGGSTDTQY
TRBD1 TRBJ1-6 TRBV27 ASTLGQGNSPLH
. TRBJ1-4 TRBV5-1 ASSLGVGEKLF
TRBD1 TRBJ1-2 TRBV6-6 ASTRQGDRSGGYT
. TRBJ2-2 TRBV7-8 ASSLRSQGNRPNTGELF
TRBD1 TRBJ1-6 TRBV27 ASSLYGQGGSPLH
. TRBJ2-1 TRBV6-5 ASTGLNNEQF
. TRBJ1-1 TRBV14 ASSRGVVVGEAF
. TRBJ1-3 TRBV6-2/TRBV6-3 ASSLRLSGNTIY
TRBD2 TRBJ2-2 TRBV15 ATSIRPGLATNTGELF
TRBD2 TRBJ2-3 TRBV2 ASSGSGVSTDTQY
. TRBJ1-1 TRBV2 ASRERQSLEAF
TRBD2 TRBJ2-7 TRBV6-6 ASSGGLAVSYEQY
. TRBJ1-2 TRBV21-1 ASIYCWGEFYGYT